The 6 T cell receptor beta chains in this list originate from one sample, sequenced in a study of CXCR3-negative and CXCR3-positive naive CD8 T cells (dated by TCRdb to between 2018 and 2020). This sample was sequenced with a NextSeq 550. The Human TCR Profiling Kit (MiLaboratory) was used to prepare UMI-labeled 5' RACE TRB cDNA libraries. The reads went through TCRdb reprocessing, and each CDR3 protein sequence gets one entry with no DNA. This sample's table has entries for over 35,000 distinct CDR3 sequences. The ten largest clones capture roughly 15% of the sample. Sequencing was done on a sample of memory CD8+ T cells from blood. The cell subset or site label on this specimen signifies: conventional CD8+ memory T cells (TMEM), sorted as controls. Every receptor here comes from a human donor in good health. Some clones in this sample may be carry-over from other donors' samples.

V gene TRBV29-1 combines with J gene TRBJ2-7. Germline V gene sequence: CDR1 SQVTM, CDR2 ANQGSEA. This CDR3 has 12 amino acids. CDR3 residues: CSVHQGSYEQYF.

The chain links TRBV6-4 to TRBJ1-2; without DNA, the TCRdb call of TRBD1 cannot be checked. Germline CDR1 and CDR2: MRHNA and SNTAGT. This CDR3 spans 15 amino acids. The chain's CDR3 is CASSDNSGTVYGYTF.

The chain carries TRBV6-5 and TRBJ2-1; TCRdb's assignment of TRBD2 cannot be checked, as there is no DNA. Germline V gives CDR1 MNHEY, CDR2 SVGAGI. This CDR3 is built from 15 residues. CDR3 amino acids: CASSPIAGGNGEQFF.

This chain uses TRBV28 with TRBJ2-3; absent DNA, TCRdb's TRBD1 call cannot be checked. Germline lookup yields CDR1 MDHEN and CDR2 SYDVKM. CDR3 length: 15 amino acids. The CDR3 here is CASSLALRGRDTQYF.

The chain joins TRBV7-3 to TRBJ2-1; absent DNA, TCRdb's TRBD1 call cannot be checked. CDR3 length: 16 amino acids. Germline V gene sequence: CDR1 SGHTA, CDR2 FQGTGA. The CDR3 here is CASSLTLDRAYNEQFF.

This chain links TRBV5-4 with TRBJ1-4; the D call of TRBD1 rests on TCRdb alone, since no DNA is present to check it. The germline V gene has CDR1 SGHNT and CDR2 YYREEE (reference sequence). The CDR3 sequence is 14 residues long. CDR3: CASSRDRQNEKLFF.